This TCR beta chain was retrieved from a study of T cells after yellow fever vaccination (dated by TCRdb to about 2019). A note on the overall study: Libraries from fractions with low cell numbers were prepared with the SMART-Seq v4 Ultra Low Input RNA kit. Blood was drawn at multiple timepoints before and after primary and secondary immunization, with bulk PBMC replicates and cell subsets isolated. To follow T-cell clones before and after both primary and booster YFV17D yellow fever vaccination, bulk TCR alpha and beta repertoires underwent longitudinal sequencing. Two healthy male donors, one aged 18 to 30 and one aged 30 to 40 years, made up the cohort.

This clonotype turned up a few times. The antigen it binds to is not known. The sample holds no much larger clone one base away, and base qualities are not on file. This specimen's treatment or condition label, per the study, means: live attenuated yellow fever vaccine strain. A standard Ficoll-Paque protocol was used to isolate PBMCs from peripheral blood. Dynabeads CD4 and CD8 positive selection kits were used to isolate the CD4 and CD8 T-cell fractions. TriZol was used to extract RNA from bulk PBMCs, from CD4 and CD8 fractions, and from dextramer-positive and dextramer-negative fractions. General study outcomes and caveats: Most clones expanded after primary vaccination (almost 98% of CD4 and around 88% of CD8) were re-detected after the booster, suggesting that broad memory maintenance occurred. FACS-sorted repertoires could contain abundant contaminating clonotypes from the bulk population, so computational filtering was required. The study included only two donors, which limits how far the findings can be generalized. A small share of clonotypes occurred in both CD4 and CD8 compartments, likely arising from convergent recombination. The secondary T-cell response was found to be weaker but faster than the primary response, with a peak reached on day 5 rather than on day 15.

The germline V gene (reference sequence) supplies CDR1 DFQATT and CDR2 SNEGSKA. The germline ends are 12 bases apart after V is trimmed by 0 bases and J by 0 bases. The CDR3 sequence holds 16 residues, the cysteine and phenylalanine included. Only the CDR3 portion is preserved as DNA: 48 bases, with reading frame beginning at the first base. Synthesis of TCR cDNA relied on 5'RACE template switching, a step that introduced a universal primer site along with unique molecular identifiers. cDNA synthesis was primed from both the TCR alpha and TCR beta constant segments. Library amplification used two PCR steps, and the second PCR step added sample barcodes and sequencing adapters. Sequencing of libraries was performed on Illumina HiSeq 2500 (2x100 bp) or NovaSeq (2x150 bp). Turning to the authors' computational methods: MIGEC was used to demultiplex reads and collapse the reads into UMI consensus sequences, and MiXCR was used for V(D)J alignment. Clonotypes responding to the vaccine were identified with edgeR on replicate PBMC samples, with the criteria of FDR below 0.01 and a log2 fold change above 5 up to day 15. CD4 or CD8 identity was assigned to each bulk clonotype according to whether the clonotype was present at higher abundance in the sequenced CD4 repertoire or the sequenced CD8 repertoire. TCRdb cleaned the public reads at Q25 with fastp, built clones with MiXCR and kept in-frame beta chains. Rows are combined by CDR3 protein, so each entry shows the most common genes and DNA. None of the V and J calls come from the authors' own analysis; TCRdb made them. Present in this sample are around 150,000 distinct CDR3 sequences, less than 9% of which were seen just once. Over 2% of the sample is in the top ten clones.

The material sequenced was CD4+ T cells sorted from PBMCs, taken 5 days after the first yellow fever vaccination. The V and J genes are TRBV20-1 and TRBJ2-1, with the identity of the D gene unclear. This TCR was recovered from a man aged 18 to 30 who received the YFV17D yellow fever vaccine. CDR3 region: CSARDGSASSYNEQFF. The base sequence is TGCAGTGCTAGAGATGGGTCGGCAAGCTCCTACAATGAGCAGTTCTTC.